The sequence of this T cell receptor beta chain was determined in a study of T cells in Graves' hyperthyroidism and ophthalmopathy. This clonotype was observed many times. The antigen remains unidentified. The V and J ends lost 4 bases and 0 bases respectively, with 9 bases between them. Germline CDR1 reads DFQATT; CDR2 reads SNEGSKA (reference sequence). This CDR3 spans 13 amino acids. Each diagnosis drew on symptoms, thyroxine, TRAb, thyroid ultrasound and orbital computed tomography findings. Amplification yielded TCR beta CDR3 regions, with RNA transcripts as the source. RT-PCR in the first round (using the HTBI primer set) targeted the TCR CDR3. TCRdb used MiXCR to reprocess the multiplex PCR reads, holding one entry per CDR3 protein. The sample lists a few hundred thousand distinct CDR3 sequences, 35% to 55% occurring once. Points from the study as a whole: Blood samples included most of the expanded thyroid clonotypes exceeding 0.001.

Input material: peripheral blood or thyroid tissue (not recorded which). The rearrangement links TRBV20-1 to TRBJ1-2, with TRBD1 as a possible D gene (6 bases). This clonotype was obtained from a woman aged 18 to 35 with Graves' hyperthyroidism. The CDR3 bases are TGCAGTGCTAAAGGACAGACTAACTATGGCTACACCTTC. Its protein is CSAKGQTNYGYTF.